This T cell receptor (beta chain) was sequenced during a study of neurological immune-mediated disorders (dated by TCRdb to about 2019). Background on the whole study: Of the 35 or so multiple sclerosis patients, about 31 had relapsing-remitting MS and 3 had secondary progressive MS. The study compared peripheral blood TCR-beta repertoires of HTLV-I-associated myelopathy (HAM/TSP) patients, multiple sclerosis patients and healthy controls using UMI-based sequencing. The 90 to 120 TCR-beta libraries covered PBMC samples along with longitudinal samples, technical triplicates, and paired sorted CD4+ and CD8+ T-cell subsets. The cohort was made up of approximately 69 subjects, consisting of 15 or so HAM/TSP patients, around 35 multiple sclerosis patients and roughly 20 healthy controls.

Broader findings and caveats from the paper: Across subjects, expanded clones never shared an identical CDR3 amino acid sequence, which suggests that the TCR-beta repertoires in every group were private. Phylogenetic analysis grouped repertoires from 18 of 34 MS patients into a cluster of related CDR3 sequences, suggesting a possible repertoire-level signature. No association of the MS cluster with clinical or MRI features was observed, and the need for larger cohorts was stated by the authors. TCR clonal expansion was highest in HAM/TSP patients and lowest in MS patients, with MS patients falling below even healthy controls.

CDR1 and CDR2, looked up from the germline V gene (reference sequence), are MNHEY and SMNVEV. At the junction V is shortened by 9 bases and J by 2 bases; bases outside the gene matches: 5. From its cysteine to its phenylalanine, the CDR3 spans 13 amino acids. Of all the DNA, just the CDR3 is kept, 39 bases in frame from base 1. cDNA synthesis used template-switch 5'RACE with a primer carrying a 10-nucleotide random unique molecular identifier tagging each TCR transcript. Each sequencing run produced over 190 million TCR-beta sequences covering 15-18 subjects. Total RNA was extracted with the RNeasy kit. The KAPA Real-time Library Amplification kit was used to amplify TCR-beta VDJ regions with primers for the TCR constant region and the 5'RACE anchor. A first PCR added sample indexes and Illumina adaptors, after which a second PCR increased the library yield. The roughly 650 bp TCR product was size-selected on a 2% E-gel SizeSelection system after Ampure bead purification. Before pooling, libraries had their quality checked on a Bioanalyzer, their concentration measured with Qubit, and their quantity determined with the Kapa Library Quantification kit. An Illumina HiSeq 2500 sequenced the libraries paired-end 2 x 150 bp. To increase sequence diversity, roughly 25-31% phiX was spiked into each library pool. The original pipeline was this. Quality-filtered reads were processed with the UMI-based MiGEC pipeline, which removed over 80% of raw TCR sequences during error correction. VDJ genes were aligned to IMGT germline references, and clonotypes were defined by unique CDR3 amino acid sequence plus V-J genes. Clonal expansion, Shannon diversity, and CDR3 relatedness (CalcPairwiseDistances, ClusterSamples) were evaluated with VDJtools, and phylogenetic trees were built with CLCbio workbench. Expanded clones were defined as having at least 8 unique UMIs, based on coefficient-of-variation modelling across technical triplicates. The public sequencing data were trimmed at Q25 with fastp and processed into clonotypes with MiXCR by TCRdb, which kept only in-frame beta chains. Identical CDR3 protein sequences are pooled into one entry, listed with their most common genes and DNA. The V and J calls were not made by the authors but by TCRdb's processing. The sample table contains roughly 74,000 distinct CDR3 sequences; only one count was recorded for roughly 5% of them. In total, the top ten clones hold around 7% of the sample.

At least ten counts were recorded for this clonotype. The antigen this receptor binds is unknown. No much larger clone exists at a distance of one base, and base qualities are not known. Unsorted PBMC libraries were generated from 2 million PBMCs stored in RNAlater at -80 °C until RNA extraction. The multiple sclerosis patients were enrolled in a US clinical protocol that evaluated disease progression with magnetic resonance imaging. Peripheral blood was subjected to Ficoll-Hypaque density gradient centrifugation to isolate PBMCs, which were then cryopreserved in liquid nitrogen. Sequenced: PBMCs. The clonotype comes from a man younger than 35 with multiple sclerosis. Rearrangement joined TRBV27 to TRBJ2-7; 9 middle bases align to TRBD2. The CDR3 reads CASRTSATYEQYF. The nucleotide sequence is given as TGTGCCAGTAGGACTAGCGCTACCTACGAGCAGTACTTC.